Shown below are 6 T cell receptor beta chains from a single sample sequenced in a study of blood T cells in healthy people across ages. A second PCR, run for roughly 6 to 11 cycles, used a sample-barcoded 5' primer plus a J-beta primer mix. TCRdb passed the 5' RACE reads through MiXCR, listing each CDR3 protein once. The data show fewer than 1.5 million distinct CDR3 sequences, around 42% seen once. Sequencing used blood. These receptor sequences come from a woman aged 18-30 years in good health.

The chain uses TRBV2 and TRBJ1-5; TRBD1 aligns across 8 bases. The CDR3 has 14 amino acids. Trimming cost V 6 bases and J 6 bases; bases outside gene matches: 7. CDR1 SNHLY and CDR2 FYNNEI come from the germline V gene. CDR3 sequence: CASRDREGGQPQHF. CDR3 nucleotide sequence: TGTGCCAGCAGGGACAGGGAGGGGGGTCAGCCCCAGCATTTT.

This clonotype was counted a few times. The V gene is TRBV20-1, the J gene TRBJ1-6; D is undetermined. This CDR3 contains 13 residues. Per germline, CDR1 DFQATT and CDR2 SNEGSKA (reference sequence). Between the trimmed V and J ends, which lost 2 bases and 8 bases, there was a span of 10 bases. DNA for the CDR3: TGCAGTGCTAGAAATCCCCCAGATTCACCCCTCCACTTT. This translates into CSARNPPDSPLHF.

Many counts were recorded for this clonotype. The junction departs from the called germline gene at one end, perhaps through a read error. The V and J genes are TRBV5-1 and TRBJ2-7, with TRBD2 identical over 9 bases. Per the germline V gene, CDR1 is SGHRS and CDR2 is YFSETQ. The CDR3 loop spans 14 amino acids. The CDR3 reads CASSSTSGTYEQYF. The CDR3 DNA follows: TGTGCCAGCAGCTCGACTAGCGGTACCTACGAGCAGTACTTC.

With regard to this clonotype: A junction end diverges from the germline sequence, so it may reflect a read error. CDR3 DNA: TGCAGTCCATCGGGACTAGCCAAAAACTTTCAGTACTTC. As protein: CSPSGLAKNFQYF. The rearrangement links TRBV20-1 to TRBJ2-4; TRBD2 matches 9 bases. CDR1 DFQATT and CDR2 SNEGSKA come from the germline V gene (reference sequence). There are 13 residues in the CDR3.

In this sample, this clonotype turned up many times. V gene TRBV29-1 combines with J gene TRBJ2-7; TRBD2 might be the D (6 bases). Germline V gives CDR1 SQVTM, CDR2 ANQGSEA. The ends were cut back, 6 bases at V and 1 base at J, with 13 bases in the middle. This CDR3 spans 13 amino acids. The CDR3 coding sequence is TGCAGCGTAGCGACCGGGGGATCCTACGAGCAGTACTTC. This sequence encodes CSVATGGSYEQYF.

As for this clonotype: An end of the junction differs from the germline gene, which may be a read error. The chain combines TRBV5-1 with TRBJ2-3; D is unresolved. The CDR3 covers 15 residues. Germline CDR1 SGHRS, CDR2 YFSETQ. The CDR3 here is CAGSFDEVGTDTQYF. CDR3 coding DNA: TGCGCCGGCAGCTTCGATGAAGTAGGCACAGATACGCAGTATTTT.